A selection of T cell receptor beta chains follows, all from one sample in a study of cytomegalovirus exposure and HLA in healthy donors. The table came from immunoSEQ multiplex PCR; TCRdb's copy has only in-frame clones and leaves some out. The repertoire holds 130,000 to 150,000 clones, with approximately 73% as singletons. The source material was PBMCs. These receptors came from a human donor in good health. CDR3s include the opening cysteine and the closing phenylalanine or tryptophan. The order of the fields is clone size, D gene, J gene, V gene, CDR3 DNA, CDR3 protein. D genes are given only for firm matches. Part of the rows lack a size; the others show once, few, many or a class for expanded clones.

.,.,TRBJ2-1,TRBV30,TGTGCCTGGAGTGTCACAGTGCACAATGAGCAGTTCTTC,CAWSVTVHNEQFF
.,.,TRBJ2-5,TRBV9,TGTGCCAGCAGCGTAGGGGTTAGGGGGGGTTTAGGAGAGACCCAGTACTTC,CASSVGVRGGLGETQYF
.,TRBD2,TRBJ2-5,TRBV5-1,TGCGCCAGCAGCCTGGGGACTAGCGACCTCCAAGAGACCCAGTACTTC,CASSLGTSDLQETQYF
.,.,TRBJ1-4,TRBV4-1,TGCGCCAGTAACCGGGACGTGCCCCTCCCGGGGGATGAAAAACTGTTTTTT,CASNRDVPLPGDEKLFF
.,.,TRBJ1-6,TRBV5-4,TGTGCCAGCCGAGGGAATTCACCCCTCCACTTT,CASRGNSPLHF
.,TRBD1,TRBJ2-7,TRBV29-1,TGCAGCGTCGCGCCACAGGGGGTTCCCTACGAGCAGTACTTC,CSVAPQGVPYEQYF
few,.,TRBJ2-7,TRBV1,TGCACCAGCAGCCAAGGCGATGGACTAGCGGGAGGACCTTACGAGCAGTACTTC,CTSSQGDGLAGGPYEQYF
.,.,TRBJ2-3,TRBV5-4,TGTGCCAGCAGCTTGGCGGGGTTAGATACGCAGTATTTT,CASSLAGLDTQYF
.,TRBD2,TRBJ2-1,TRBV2,TGTGCCGGCGGGGGGGCCTCGCAGGGCAATGAGCAGTTCTTC,CAGGGASQGNEQFF
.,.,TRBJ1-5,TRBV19,TGTGCCAGTAGTATGGCCCACAATCAGCCCCAGCATTTT,CASSMAHNQPQHF
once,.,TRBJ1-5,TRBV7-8,TGTGCCAGCAGCTTATGGTCCGGGGCGGGGCAGCCCCAGCATTTT,CASSLWSGAGQPQHF
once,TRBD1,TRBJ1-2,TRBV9,TGTGCCAGCAGCCAACAGGGGTCGGGTAACTATGGCTACACCTTC,CASSQQGSGNYGYTF
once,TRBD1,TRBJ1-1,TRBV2,TGTGCCAGCAGGGACCTCCAGGGGGCGCTTGACACTGAAGCTTTCTTT,CASRDLQGALDTEAFF
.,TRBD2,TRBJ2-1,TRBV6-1,TGTGCCAGCAGTGAAGGACTAGCGGGGGGGCTAGGTGAGCAGTTCTTC,CASSEGLAGGLGEQFF